A selection of T cell receptor beta chains follows, all from one sample in a study of cytomegalovirus exposure and HLA in healthy donors. Repertoires were generated with immunoSEQ multiplex PCR, while TCRdb's copy carries only in-frame clones and drops some. The sample includes approximately 200,000 clones, roughly four fifths of them seen just once. The sample comprised PBMCs. All receptors come from a man aged 30 to 39 in good health and CMV-seronegative. Both conserved end residues are part of each CDR3. Fields, in order: D gene, J gene, V gene, clone size, CDR3 DNA, CDR3 protein. The D gene is left open where the match is weak. The listing skips clone size in some rows; elsewhere it reads once, few, many or a size class.

. TRBJ2-1 TRBV28 . TGTGCCAGCAGCTCCCCATTCGGAGGCGATGAGCAGTTCTTC CASSSPFGGDEQFF
TRBD1 TRBJ1-6 TRBV5-4 . TGTGCCAGCAGCTTGGGGGGGACAGGGGGCCGACATTCACCCCTCCACTTT CASSLGGTGGRHSPLHF
. TRBJ2-7 TRBV7-9 once TGTGCCAGCAGCTCTCACAGGTCCATTCGGGAGCAGTACTTC CASSSHRSIREQYF
TRBD1 TRBJ1-6 TRBV2 . TGTGCCAGCGGGGGACAGGGCGTCCACTTT CASGGQGVHF
. TRBJ1-5 TRBV2 . TGTGCCAGCAGTTCTGACATGGGGCCCCAGCATTTT CASSSDMGPQHF
. TRBJ1-6 TRBV5-6 . TGTGCCAGCAGCCAGGATTACCTCTATAATTCACCCCTCCACTTT CASSQDYLYNSPLHF
TRBD2 TRBJ2-1 TRBV5-1 once TGCGCCAGCAGCGAAAGCGGGGGGCTTTACAATGAGCAGTTCTTC CASSESGGLYNEQFF
TRBD1 TRBJ1-1 TRBV2 few TGTGCCAGCAGTAAGGACAGGGTAGTTCGTACTGAAGCTTTCTTT CASSKDRVVRTEAFF
. TRBJ2-7 TRBV7-8 once TGTGCCAGCAGCTCTACAGGGCCCTACGAGCAGTACTTC CASSSTGPYEQYF
TRBD2 TRBJ2-1 TRBV6-4 many TGTGCCAGCAGCCTCACTAGCGGACAGAACAATGAGCAGTTCTTC CASSLTSGQNNEQFF
. TRBJ1-1 TRBV6-1 few TGTGCCAGCAGTGAACCAAGGACTGGAGCTTTCTTT CASSEPRTGAFF
TRBD1 TRBJ1-5 TRBV11-2 . TGTGCCAGCAGCTGGAATAGACAGGACAGGCCCCATTTT CASSWNRQDRPHF
TRBD2 TRBJ2-4 TRBV28 . TGTGCCAGCAGTTTACGGGGACTAGCGGGAGGACAAAACATTCAGTACTTC CASSLRGLAGGQNIQYF
. TRBJ1-1 TRBV5-1 once TGCGCCAGCAGCCCACAGGGTTCCAACACTGAAGCTTTCTTT CASSPQGSNTEAFF
TRBD1 TRBJ1-4 TRBV2 . TGTGCCAGCAGCGCGGGACAGGCGGTCCCCAAACTGTTTTTT CASSAGQAVPKLFF
TRBD2 TRBJ2-4 TRBV25-1 . TGTGCCAGCAGTGGGACTAGGGGACGCCTAGCCAAAAACATTCAGTACTTC CASSGTRGRLAKNIQYF
. TRBJ2-1 TRBV29-1 . TGCAGCGTTGATTCGAACACCTACAATGAGCAGTTCTTC CSVDSNTYNEQFF
TRBD1 TRBJ2-1 TRBV10-2 . TGCGCCAGCTCACGGACAGGGACTTATGAGCAGTTCTTC CASSRTGTYEQFF
. TRBJ2-7 TRBV7-3 . TGTGCCAGCAGTCAAACCGGGACAACTAGCTCCTACGAGCAGTACTTC CASSQTGTTSSYEQYF
TRBD2 TRBJ2-1 TRBV27 . TGTGCCAGCAGTCTACTCACTAGCGGGAGGGTTAATGAGCAGTTCTTC CASSLLTSGRVNEQFF
TRBD2 TRBJ2-2 TRBV28 . TGTGCCAGCAGAACAGCGGGAGCGGGGACCGGGGAGCTGTTTTTT CASRTAGAGTGELFF
TRBD2 TRBJ2-5 TRBV9 . TGTGCCAGCAGCACCAGCGGGAGGGCCGCGGAGACCCAGTACTTC CASSTSGRAAETQYF
. TRBJ1-1 TRBV19 . TGTGCCAGTAGAGGCACGGAGACAGCCTTGAACACTGAAGCTTTCTTT CASRGTETALNTEAFF
. TRBJ2-3 TRBV7-2 . TGTGCCAGCAGCTTAGTGGGCGGGGGCACAGATACGCAGTATTTT CASSLVGGGTDTQYF
. TRBJ1-3 TRBV28 . TGTGCCAGCAGTTTTAGGGGAGGTAAAGGAAACACCATATATTTT CASSFRGGKGNTIYF
TRBD2 TRBJ2-1 TRBV5-1 . TGCGCCAGCAGCACCGGGACTAGCGGGAGTAACTCCTACAATGAGCAGTTCTTC CASSTGTSGSNSYNEQFF
TRBD1 TRBJ2-1 TRBV30 . TGTGCCTGGAGATCACAGGGGGGACACAATGAGCAGTTCTTC CAWRSQGGHNEQFF
. TRBJ2-7 TRBV6-5 . TGTGCCGGTCTAGGTGGGCGGGACGAGCAGTACTTC CAGLGGRDEQYF
. TRBJ1-1 TRBV2 . TGTGCCAGCAGGGCCCTGGGAGTGAACACTGAAGCTTTCTTT CASRALGVNTEAFF
TRBD1 TRBJ1-5 TRBV7-3 once TGTGCCAGCAGCTTAACGGGAGGGACAGGGGACAATCAGCCCCAGCATTTT CASSLTGGTGDNQPQHF
. TRBJ2-7 TRBV18 . TGTGCCAGCTCACCAGAGACTACCTACGAGCAGTACTTC CASSPETTYEQYF
TRBD1 TRBJ1-2 TRBV9 few TGTGCCAGCAGCCTACGGACAGGTTTAAACTATGGCTACACCTTC CASSLRTGLNYGYTF
TRBD1 TRBJ2-7 TRBV27 . TGTGCCAGCAGTTTACGGGACAGCTACGAGCAGTACTTC CASSLRDSYEQYF
TRBD1 TRBJ1-2 TRBV5-3 . TGTGCCAGAAGCACAAGACGGGACAGGGGATTTCGGTACACCTTC CARSTRRDRGFRYTF
. TRBJ1-5 TRBV5-6 few TGTGCCAGCAGCCGATTGAACAGATATAGCAATCAGCCCCAGCATTTT CASSRLNRYSNQPQHF
. TRBJ2-2 TRBV5-1 . TGCGCCAGCAGCTTGGACGGGGACACCGGGGAGCTGTTTTTT CASSLDGDTGELFF
TRBD2 TRBJ2-4 TRBV5-1 . TGCGCCAGCAGCCGGGGACTAGCGGGGGAGAGGAAAAACATTCAGTACTTC CASSRGLAGERKNIQYF
TRBD1 TRBJ1-5 TRBV6-6 . TGTGCCAGCAGCCCAGGGGGAAGGGTTGTTAATCAGCCCCAGCATTTT CASSPGGRVVNQPQHF
. TRBJ2-1 TRBV1 . TGCACCAGCGGACCCGGGACTAGCGGTTTCTCCTACAATGAGCAGTTCTTC CTSGPGTSGFSYNEQFF
. TRBJ2-2 TRBV9 . TGTGCCAGCAGCGTATCAGCCGGGGAGCTGTTTTTT CASSVSAGELFF
TRBD1 TRBJ2-6 TRBV27 . TGTGCCAGCAGTTTAGAGACAGGGTCCTCTGGGGCCAACGTCCTGACTTTC CASSLETGSSGANVLTF
. TRBJ2-2 TRBV6-6 . TGTGCCAGCGGCGGATTGAACACCGGGGAGCTGTTTTTT CASGGLNTGELFF
. TRBJ2-5 TRBV5-5 . TGTGCCAGCAGCCCCCCTCGAGAGACCCAGTACTTC CASSPPRETQYF
. TRBJ2-5 TRBV9 . TGTGCCAGCAGCGTAGCTGTACGGGAGACCCAGTACTTC CASSVAVRETQYF
. TRBJ2-5 TRBV5-4 . TGTGCCAGCAGCTTACAGGGAGCCCAAGAGACCCAGTACTTC CASSLQGAQETQYF